This TCR beta chain was sequenced for a study of T cells after yellow fever vaccination. Study observations and caveats: A secondary response was less intense yet reached its peak sooner, at day 5 versus 15. FACS-sorted repertoires could contain abundant clonotypes contaminating from the bulk population. Primary-vaccination clones mostly resurfaced post-booster (roughly 97% CD4, roughly 90% CD8).

This clonotype has ten or more counts. Antigen specificity is unknown. J gave up 5 bases and V 3 bases, and 7 bases lay outside the gene matches. The germline CDR1 and CDR2 sequences are MNHEY and SMNVEV (reference sequence). The CDR3 is 15 residues long. Using its own MiXCR run on the 5' RACE reads, TCRdb lists one record per CDR3 protein. Of about 310,000 distinct CDR3 sequences listed, roughly 4% are singletons. The sequencing here drew on PBMCs, taken on the day of the yellow fever booster vaccination. V usage is TRBV27 and J usage is TRBJ2-3; 8 nucleotides line up with TRBD2. The TCR originated in a man younger than 35 who received the YFV17D yellow fever vaccine. CDR3 amino acids: CASSFGGGPGDTQYF. DNA for the CDR3: TGTGCCAGCAGTTTTGGCGGGGGGCCCGGAGATACGCAGTATTTT.